A single sample gave rise to the 10 T cell receptor beta chains below, sequenced in a study of blood T cell repertoires in COVID-19. Produced via immunoSEQ multiplex PCR; TCRdb's table is partial and in-frame only. This sample carries fewer than 80,000 clones, 90% of them seen once, and the ten largest clones take 6.5% to 8.5%. Specimen: peripheral blood. These receptors all stem from a human donor in a cohort sampled during active COVID-19.

This clone was observed once. V is TRBV6-1 and J is TRBJ2-7, with D maybe TRBD2 (6 bases). Trimming pared 0 bases from V and 7 bases from J, leaving 10 bases between. The CDR3 is made up of 13 amino acids. Germline CDR1 is MNHNS and CDR2 is SASEGT. CDR3 DNA: TGTGCCAGCAGTGAAGCTAGGGACTCTGAGCAGTACTTC. Encoded protein: CASSEARDSEQYF.

V gene TRBV15 combines with J gene TRBJ1-2; 7 bases match TRBD1. Trimming took 3 bases from V and 3 from J; bases not matched to a gene: 4. The CDR3 totals 14 residues. Germline V gives CDR1 LNHNV, CDR2 YYDKDF (reference sequence). CDR3 amino acids: CATSSGQGDYGYTF. CDR3 DNA: TGTGCCACCAGCAGCGGGCAGGGGGACTATGGCTACACCTTC.

J is TRBJ2-7 and V is TRBV4-1; 7 nucleotides align to TRBD1. CDR3 length equals 16 residues. CDR1 MGHRA and CDR2 YSYEKL come from the germline V gene. V was clipped by 2 bases and J by 0 bases; unmatched bases: 7. CDR3 amino acids: CASSQPPGQPSYEQYF. CDR3 nucleotide sequence: TGCGCCAGCAGCCAACCCCCGGGACAGCCCTCCTACGAGCAGTACTTC.

This rearrangement joins TRBV5-6 to TRBJ2-2; D gene ambiguous. Trimming cost V 0 bases and J 7 bases, with 4 bases left between them. The CDR3 is 12 residues long. Germline assignment: CDR1 SGHDT and CDR2 YYEEEE. The CDR3, as DNA: TGTGCCAGCAGCTTGGCTGTCGGGGAGCTGTTTTTT. This sequence encodes CASSLAVGELFF.

The rearrangement uses TRBV20-1 and TRBJ2-1, with D perhaps matching TRBD1 (6 bases). The CDR3 is 14 amino acids. Germline V gives CDR1 DFQATT, CDR2 SNEGSKA (reference sequence). Between the trimmed V and J ends, which lost 3 bases and 5 bases, there was a span of 14 bases. CDR3 bases: TGCAGTGCTAGTCTCGGACAGCTACACAATGAGCAGTTCTTC. This sequence encodes CSASLGQLHNEQFF.

In its sample, this clone was seen once. This chain joins TRBV2 and TRBJ2-4; a possible D gene is TRBD2 (6 bases). V dropped 3 bases and J dropped 7 bases, with 10 bases sitting between them. Germline-derived CDR1 and CDR2 are SNHLY and FYNNEI. The CDR3 loop spans 13 amino acids. The DNA of the CDR3 is TGTGCCAGCAGTGAGGGACTTGGGAACATTCAGTACTTC. Encoded protein: CASSEGLGNIQYF. The full variable domain, rest sourced from reference TRBV2 and TRBJ2-4, is EPEVTQTPSHQVTQMGQEVILRCVPISNHLYFYWYRQILGQKVEFLVSFYNNEISEKSEIFDDQFSVERPDGSNFTLKIRSTKLEDSAMYFCASSEGLGNIQYFGAGTRLSVL.

This chain joins TRBV7-2 and TRBJ1-1; 7 bases line up with TRBD1. Germline values: CDR1 SGHTA, CDR2 FQGNSA. The CDR3 sequence is 16 residues long. The V segment lost 3 bases and the J segment 5 bases; nucleotides outside the gene matches: 12. The CDR3 loop reads CASSFLFPGGNTEAFF. The CDR3 DNA sequence: TGTGCCAGCAGCTTTCTTTTTCCAGGGGGTAATACTGAAGCTTTCTTT.

The chain recombines TRBV6-5 with TRBJ2-5; 12 bases map to TRBD2. This CDR3 region has 15 residues. Per the germline V gene, CDR1 is MNHEY and CDR2 is SVGAGI. With 5 bases clipped from V and 5 bases from J, the junction kept 6 bases outside the gene matches. The CDR3 loop is CASSKLAGGQETQYF. DNA for the CDR3: TGTGCCAGCAGTAAACTAGCGGGGGGCCAGGAGACCCAGTACTTC.

V is TRBV6-2 or TRBV6-3 and J is TRBJ2-7, with TRBD2 as a possible D gene (5 bases). The CDR3 length is 15 residues. With 4 bases removed from V and 7 bases from J, the gap between germline ends came to 20 bases. Germline V CDR1 and CDR2: MNHEY, SVGEGT. CDR3 DNA: TGTGCCAGCAGTTCCCCCTCGGCCCGGGGAAGAGAGCAGTACTTC. Its protein product is CASSSPSARGREQYF.

J is TRBJ1-1 and V is TRBV5-1, with D hard to call. The CDR3 extends over 15 amino acids. V lost 0 bases and J 6 bases, leaving 15 bases between the germline ends. Germline-derived CDR1 and CDR2 are SGHRS and YFSETQ. CDR3 nucleotides: TGCGCCAGCAGCTTGGGAGGTTGGGGAGGGCCTGAAGCTTTCTTT. Residues: CASSLGGWGGPEAFF. The complete variable domain, with remaining parts taken from reference TRBV5-1 and TRBJ1-1, reads KAGVTQTPRYLIKTRGQQVTLSCSPISGHRSVSWYQQTPGQGLQFLFEYFSETQRNKGNFPGRFSGRQFSNSRSEMNVSTLELGDSALYLCASSLGGWGGPEAFFGQGTRLTVV.